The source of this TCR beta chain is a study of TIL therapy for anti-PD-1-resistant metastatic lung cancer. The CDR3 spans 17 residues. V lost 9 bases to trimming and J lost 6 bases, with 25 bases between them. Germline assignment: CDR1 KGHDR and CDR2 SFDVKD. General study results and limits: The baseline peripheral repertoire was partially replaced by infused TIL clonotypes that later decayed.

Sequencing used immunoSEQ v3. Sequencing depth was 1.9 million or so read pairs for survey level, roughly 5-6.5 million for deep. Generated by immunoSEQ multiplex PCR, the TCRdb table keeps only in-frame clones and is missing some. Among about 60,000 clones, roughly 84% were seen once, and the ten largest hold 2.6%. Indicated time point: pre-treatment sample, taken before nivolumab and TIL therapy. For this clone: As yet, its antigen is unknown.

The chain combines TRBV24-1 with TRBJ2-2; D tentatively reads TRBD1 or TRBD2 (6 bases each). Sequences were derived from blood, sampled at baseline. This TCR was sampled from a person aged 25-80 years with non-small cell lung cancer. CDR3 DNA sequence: TGTGCCACCGCCCGAACTCTCGGGGGCTGGGGGGCCGGGGAGCTGTTTTTT. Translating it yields CATARTLGGWGAGELFF.